This T cell receptor (beta chain) was recorded in a study of cytomegalovirus exposure and HLA in healthy donors. Study-wide findings and caveats: A previous analysis found most TCR beta V segments productive roughly 87% or roughly 30% of the time. A later analysis by the authors found several of the most significant clusters apparently linked to common viral pathogens. TCR beta chains numbering some 160 were designated cytomegalovirus-associated.

PCR primers comprised 60 Vbeta and 13 Jbeta primers. Data came from immunoSEQ multiplex PCR; TCRdb stores just in-frame clones and leaves some out. The repertoire holds under 150,000 clones, with 50% to 65% as singletons. The CDR3 is made up of 14 amino acids. CDR1 SSHAT and CDR2 FNYEAQ come from the germline V gene (reference sequence). About this clone: Its matching antigen is unknown. Mismatch with germline at one junction end may stem from a read error.

The chain links TRBV7-7 to TRBJ2-5; 7 nucleotides line up with TRBD1. This receptor was identified in a woman aged 40-49 years in good health and CMV-seropositive. Material for sequencing was PBMCs. The CDR3 is CASSLTGRGETQYF. CDR3 coding DNA: TGTGCTAGCAGTTTGACAGGGCGCGGGGAGACCCAGTACTTC.